A single sample is the source of the 27 T cell receptor beta chains below, sequenced in a study of early stage breast cancer tumors. Assay used: immunoSEQ multiplex PCR; TCRdb lists only in-frame clones, some missing. Here the sample spans some 32,000 clones, roughly 81% being singletons. The sample comprised breast tumor tissue. Source of these receptors: a person in their twenties or thirties with breast cancer.

The genes are TRBV11-3 and TRBJ2-3; D is possibly TRBD1 or TRBD2 (5 bases each). Trimming stripped 4 bases from V and 2 bases from J, with 13 bases between. Germline V lookup: CDR1 SGHNT, CDR2 YENEEA. The CDR3 is made up of 15 amino acids. The CDR3 loop is CASSSSGTVTDTQYF. Here the CDR3 DNA reads TGTGCCAGCAGCTCCTCCGGGACGGTCACAGATACGCAGTATTTT.

The table lists this clone with a few counts. The V call is TRBV23-1, the J call TRBJ1-5; D may be TRBD1 (6 bases). TRBV23-1 falls under the ORF class, with uncertain function. Trimming pared 3 bases from V and 8 bases from J, leaving 20 bases between. The CDR3 loop spans 16 amino acids. The CDR3 bases are TGCGCCAGCAGTCAGGGGCCGGGACATGGGACTAAGCCCCAGCATTTT. Translation gives CASSQGPGHGTKPQHF.

This chain connects TRBV7-6 to TRBJ1-2; D is possibly TRBD1 (6 bases). Germline V lookup: CDR1 SGHVS, CDR2 FNYEAQ. The CDR3 spans 15 residues. V was clipped by 4 bases and J by 0 bases, with 12 bases between them. The CDR3 spells CASSSWTEANYGYTF. CDR3 sequence (DNA): TGTGCCAGCAGCTCATGGACAGAAGCTAACTATGGCTACACCTTC.

The chain employs TRBV5-1 and TRBJ2-3, with 8 nucleotides matching TRBD2. CDR1 is SGHRS and CDR2 is YFSETQ in the germline V gene. The V gene end was trimmed by 7 bases and the J gene end by 1 base; junction bases not matched to a gene: 8. The CDR3 covers 15 residues. The CDR3 loop reads CASGPGGPGTDTQYF. The CDR3 coding sequence is TGCGCCAGCGGTCCGGGAGGGCCGGGCACAGATACGCAGTATTTT. Looking up the rest from reference TRBV5-1 and TRBJ2-3 gives the full variable domain: KAGVTQTPRYLIKTRGQQVTLSCSPISGHRSVSWYQQTPGQGLQFLFEYFSETQRNKGNFPGRFSGRQFSNSRSEMNVSTLELGDSALYLCASGPGGPGTDTQYFGPGTRLTVL.

The J gene is TRBJ1-2, the V gene TRBV29-1, with D uncertain. Germline V gene lookup returns CDR1 SQVTM and CDR2 ANQGSEA. There are 12 residues in the CDR3. Trimming left V 4 bases short and J 4 bases short, with 10 bases between. Here the CDR3 reads CSVGEDVYGYTF. DNA for the CDR3: TGCAGCGTTGGAGAGGATGTCTATGGCTACACCTTC. The full variable domain, in which reference TRBV29-1 and TRBJ1-2 provide the parts outside the CDR3, is SAVISQKPSRDICQRGTSLTIQCQVDSQVTMMFWYRQQPGQSLTLIATANQGSEATYESGFVIDKFPISRPNLTFSTLTVSNMSPEDSSIYLCSVGEDVYGYTFGSGTRLTVV.

This clone was counted only a few times. The V call is TRBV2, the J call TRBJ2-6; 7 bases line up with TRBD1. The V segment lost 5 bases and the J segment 0 bases; nucleotides outside the gene matches: 4. The V gene's germline CDR1 is SNHLY and CDR2 FYNNEI. The CDR3 is 16 amino acids. The CDR3, as DNA: TGTGCCAGCAGTCTGACAGGGCCCTCTGGGGCCAACGTCCTGACTTTC. Translating gives CASSLTGPSGANVLTF.

The chain combines TRBV6-4 with TRBJ2-1, with D perhaps TRBD2 (6 bases). Trimming cost V 2 bases and J 4 bases, with 12 bases left between them. The germline CDR1 and CDR2 sequences are MRHNA and SNTAGT. This CDR3 is 15 amino acids long. CDR3 region: CASSDGKRAYNEQFF. The CDR3 nucleotides are TGTGCCAGCAGTGACGGAAAGCGGGCATACAATGAGCAGTTCTTC.

The chain is built from TRBV19 and TRBJ1-4; maybe TRBD1 (5 bases). The CDR3 consists of 15 residues. Trimming shortened V by 3 bases and J by 8 bases, and 16 bases separated the two germline ends. CDR1 LNHDA and CDR2 SQIVND come from the germline V gene (reference sequence). The CDR3 protein is CASSISGQGREKLFF. In nucleotides, the CDR3 is TGTGCCAGTAGTATCTCAGGGCAGGGACGAGAAAAACTGTTTTTT.

The rearrangement links TRBV2 to TRBJ2-2; D perhaps matches TRBD2 (6 bases). V was shortened by 1 base and J by 0 bases, with 9 bases between the two germline ends. Germline CDR1 reads SNHLY; CDR2 reads FYNNEI. The CDR3 covers 16 residues. The CDR3 is CASSEVLATNTGELFF. The CDR3 DNA is TGTGCCAGCAGTGAAGTACTAGCTACGAACACCGGGGAGCTGTTTTTT.

This clone was detected only once. The chain has TRBV20-1 and TRBJ2-5; D is uncertain. The CDR3 length is 11 residues. The germline CDR1 and CDR2 sequences are DFQATT and SNEGSKA (reference sequence). V was trimmed by 6 bases and J by 9 bases, leaving 14 bases between them. The DNA of the CDR3 is TGCAGTGCCCGCGCCGGGTGGTCCCAGTACTTC. This codes for CSARAGWSQYF.

This clone was counted between two and nine times. This chain joins TRBV7-3 and TRBJ2-5, with 8 bases fitting TRBD1. This CDR3 is 14 amino acids long. The germline gives CDR1 SGHTA, CDR2 FQGTGA. With V trimmed by 5 bases and J by 4 bases, 6 bases remained unmatched. CDR3 sequence reads: CASSPTTGVETQYF. The CDR3 DNA follows: TGTGCCAGCAGCCCGACGACAGGGGTAGAGACCCAGTACTTC.

The chain combines TRBV10-2 with TRBJ1-2; tentative D call: TRBD1 (6 bases). The CDR3 is made up of 14 amino acids. In germline, CDR1 is WSHSY, CDR2 SAAADI. The ends were cut back, 3 bases at V and 6 bases at J, with 14 bases in the middle. The CDR3 nucleotides are TGCGCCAGCAGTGACTTCGGACAGACCAATGGCTACACCTTC. This gives the protein CASSDFGQTNGYTF.

A single count supports this clone. The chain joins TRBV12-5 to TRBJ2-2; TRBD2 matches 13 bases. Germline CDR1 is LGHNT and CDR2 is FRNRAP. This CDR3 region has 17 residues. With 3 bases clipped from V and 6 bases from J, the junction kept 7 bases outside the gene matches. The CDR3 DNA follows: TGTGCTAGTGGTTTCTGGGGGGGACTAGCGGGGTCCGGGGAGCTGTTTTTT. It is translated as CASGFWGGLAGSGELFF.

The chain couples TRBV27 to TRBJ2-2; TRBD2 matches 8 bases. The CDR3 contains 17 residues. Germline loops: CDR1 MNHEY, CDR2 SMNVEV (reference sequence). The J segment lost 3 bases and the V segment lost 7 bases, leaving 13 bases of the junction unmatched. In DNA form, the CDR3 reads TGTGCCAGCAACCCGGGACTAGGGTTAATGGACACCGGGGAGCTGTTTTTT. Translation gives CASNPGLGLMDTGELFF.

The chain carries TRBV2 and TRBJ1-1; TRBD1 is a possible D gene (5 bases). With 5 bases removed from V and 1 base from J, the gap between germline ends came to 8 bases. Germline-derived CDR1 and CDR2 are SNHLY and FYNNEI. The CDR3 sequence is 13 residues long. The CDR3 DNA reads TGTGCCAGCAGTCCTCAGGGGAACACTGAAGCTTTCTTT. Its translation: CASSPQGNTEAFF. The whole variable domain, filled in from reference TRBV2 and TRBJ1-1, reads EPEVTQTPSHQVTQMGQEVILRCVPISNHLYFYWYRQILGQKVEFLVSFYNNEISEKSEIFDDQFSVERPDGSNFTLKIRSTKLEDSAMYFCASSPQGNTEAFFGQGTRLTVV.

This chain connects TRBV12-5 to TRBJ1-1, with 11 bases aligning to TRBD1. CDR1 and CDR2 (germline): LGHNT, FRNRAP. The CDR3 extends over 14 amino acids. With V trimmed by 5 bases and J by 4 bases, 3 bases remained unmatched. In DNA form, the CDR3 reads TGTGCTAGTGGTCTCGGGACAGGGGGCACTGAAGCTTTCTTT. Its protein product is CASGLGTGGTEAFF.

The CDR3: CASSLQGFNQPQHF. DNA of the CDR3: TGTGCCAGCAGCTTACAGGGATTCAATCAGCCCCAGCATTTT. The V gene is TRBV5-6, the J gene TRBJ1-5; D may be TRBD1 (6 bases). This CDR3 is built from 14 residues. Germline values: CDR1 SGHDT, CDR2 YYEEEE. The V end was cut by 2 bases, the J end by 3 bases, with 9 bases between.

V usage is TRBV18 and J usage is TRBJ2-7, with 9 bases matching TRBD1. With 3 bases clipped from V and 2 bases from J, the junction kept 11 bases outside the gene matches. The germline V gene has CDR1 KGHSH and CDR2 LQKENI. The CDR3 extends over 17 amino acids. The CDR3 DNA is TGTGCCAGCTCACCCCCGGGGGCGGGACAGGGAGCCTACGAGCAGTACTTC. It yields the protein CASSPPGAGQGAYEQYF. Combining the CDR3 with reference TRBV18 and TRBJ2-7 gives the whole variable domain NAGVMQNPRHLVRRRGQEARLRCSPMKGHSHVYWYRQLPEEGLKFMVYLQKENIIDESGMPKERFSAEFPKEGPSILRIQQVVRGDSAAYFCASSPPGAGQGAYEQYFGPGTRLTVT.

This clone has just a few counts. CDR3 loop: CATKAEATNTEAFF. In DNA, the CDR3 is TGTGCCACTAAGGCGGAGGCTACGAACACTGAAGCTTTCTTT. The chain employs TRBV2 and TRBJ1-1; D remains ambiguous. CDR1 is SNHLY, CDR2 FYNNEI, per germline. The CDR3 length is 14 residues. Trimming pared 10 bases from V and 1 base from J, leaving 16 bases between.

This rearrangement joins TRBV7-9 to TRBJ2-5; no firm D call. The CDR3 has 11 amino acids. Per the germline V gene, CDR1 is SEHNR and CDR2 is FQNEAQ (reference sequence). Trimming pared 3 bases from V and 4 bases from J, leaving 3 bases between. The CDR3, as DNA: TGTGCCAGCAGCTTGGCAGAGACCCAGTACTTC. Translated, it gives CASSLAETQYF.

A word on this clone: Other DNA sequences within the sample encode an identical CDR3. The V gene is TRBV7-2, the J gene TRBJ2-1, with 11 nucleotides matching TRBD2. V lost 3 bases to trimming and J lost 5 bases; unmatched junction nucleotides: 3. CDR1 SGHTA and CDR2 FQGNSA come from the germline V gene. The CDR3 is made up of 15 amino acids. DNA for the CDR3: TGTGCCAGCAGCTTGACTAGCGGGAAGCACAATGAGCAGTTCTTC. Residues: CASSLTSGKHNEQFF.

This chain links TRBV6-5 with TRBJ2-1; D is unclear. The ends were cut back, 2 bases at V and 0 bases at J, with 11 bases in the middle. Per germline, CDR1 MNHEY and CDR2 SVGAGI. This CDR3 region has 16 residues. CDR3 nucleotide sequence: TGTGCCAGCAGTTACGGCGGCCTCAGCTCCTACAATGAGCAGTTCTTC. The encoded protein is CASSYGGLSSYNEQFF.

This chain connects TRBV5-1 to TRBJ1-1; D remains ambiguous. This CDR3 comprises 13 residues. Germline assignment: CDR1 SGHRS and CDR2 YFSETQ. V lost 4 bases and J 5 bases, leaving 12 bases between the germline ends. CDR3 sequence (DNA): TGCGCCAGCAGCAACACCGGGAGAACTGAAGCTTTCTTT. Translated: CASSNTGRTEAFF.

The chain employs TRBV7-2 and TRBJ2-7; 11 nucleotides match TRBD1. CDR1 and CDR2 from the germline V gene are SGHTA and FQGNSA. After removal of 2 bases from V and 2 bases from J, the junction contained 5 bases not matched to a gene. The CDR3 totals 16 residues. The CDR3 DNA sequence: TGTGCCAGCAGCTTAACCGGGACAGGGGGGACCTACGAGCAGTACTTC. As protein: CASSLTGTGGTYEQYF. The full variable domain, its missing parts supplied by reference TRBV7-2 and TRBJ2-7, is GAGVSQSPSNKVTEKGKDVELRCDPISGHTALYWYRQSLGQGLEFLIYFQGNSAPDKSGLPSDRFSAERTGGSVSTLTIQRTQQEDSAVYLCASSLTGTGGTYEQYFGPGTRLTVT.

The chain has TRBV18 and TRBJ2-5, with D perhaps matching TRBD2 (6 bases). Looked up from germline, CDR1 is KGHSH and CDR2 is LQKENI. This CDR3 comprises 14 residues. The germline V and J ends were trimmed by 2 bases and 5 bases, with 12 bases remaining between them. The CDR3 loop reads CASSPTSSLETQYF. The CDR3 nucleotides read TGTGCCAGCTCACCAACTAGCTCCCTGGAGACCCAGTACTTC.

This rearrangement joins TRBV18 to TRBJ2-1; D uncertain. Trimming took off 3 bases at V and 3 bases at J, with 15 bases between the two ends. The CDR3 sequence is 16 residues long. Germline V gene lookup returns CDR1 KGHSH and CDR2 LQKENI. Written as DNA, the CDR3 is TGTGCCAGCTCACCCCCAGCTCCGTCGTACTACAATGAGCAGTTCTTC. It translates to CASSPPAPSYYNEQFF. Looking up the rest from reference TRBV18 and TRBJ2-1 gives the full variable domain: NAGVMQNPRHLVRRRGQEARLRCSPMKGHSHVYWYRQLPEEGLKFMVYLQKENIIDESGMPKERFSAEFPKEGPSILRIQQVVRGDSAAYFCASSPPAPSYYNEQFFGPGTRLTVL.

The gene calls are TRBV29-1 and TRBJ2-7; tentative D call: TRBD2 (6 bases). Looked up from germline, CDR1 is SQVTM and CDR2 is ANQGSEA. The germline V and J ends were trimmed by 4 bases and 0 bases, with 13 bases remaining between them. The CDR3 consists of 14 residues. Here the CDR3 reads CSVGPLAGSYEQYF. The CDR3 region has the DNA TGCAGCGTTGGGCCACTAGCCGGCTCCTACGAGCAGTACTTC.